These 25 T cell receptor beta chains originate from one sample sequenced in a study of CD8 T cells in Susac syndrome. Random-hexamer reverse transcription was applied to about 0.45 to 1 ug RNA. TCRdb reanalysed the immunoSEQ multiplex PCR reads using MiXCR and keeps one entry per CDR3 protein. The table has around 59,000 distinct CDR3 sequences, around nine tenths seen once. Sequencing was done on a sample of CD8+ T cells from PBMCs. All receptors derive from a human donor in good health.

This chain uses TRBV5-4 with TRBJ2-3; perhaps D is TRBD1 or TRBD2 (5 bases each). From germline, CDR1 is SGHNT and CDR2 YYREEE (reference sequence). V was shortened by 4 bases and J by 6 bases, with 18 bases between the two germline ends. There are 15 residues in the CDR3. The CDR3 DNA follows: TGTGCCAGCAGCATCCGGGACCAAACGTTTGATACGCAGTATTTT. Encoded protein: CASSIRDQTFDTQYF.

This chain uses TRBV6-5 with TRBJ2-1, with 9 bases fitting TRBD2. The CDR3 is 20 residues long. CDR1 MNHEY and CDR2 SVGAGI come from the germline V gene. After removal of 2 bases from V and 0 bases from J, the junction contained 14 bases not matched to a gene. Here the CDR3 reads CASSYESSGGPLSSYNEQFF. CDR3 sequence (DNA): TGTGCCAGCAGTTACGAGAGCAGCGGGGGGCCCTTGAGCTCCTACAATGAGCAGTTCTTC.

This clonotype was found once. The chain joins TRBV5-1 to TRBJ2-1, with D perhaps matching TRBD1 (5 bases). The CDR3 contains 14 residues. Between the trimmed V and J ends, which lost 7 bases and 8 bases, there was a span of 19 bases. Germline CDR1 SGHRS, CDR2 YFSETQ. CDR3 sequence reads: CASSATDFYDEQFF. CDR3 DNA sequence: TGCGCCAGCTCGGCGACAGACTTTTACGATGAGCAGTTCTTC.

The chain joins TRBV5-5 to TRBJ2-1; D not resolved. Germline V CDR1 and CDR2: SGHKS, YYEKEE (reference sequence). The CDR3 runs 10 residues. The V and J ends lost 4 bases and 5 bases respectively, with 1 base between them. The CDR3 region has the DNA TGTGCCAGCAGCGACAATGAGCAGTTCTTC. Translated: CASSDNEQFF.

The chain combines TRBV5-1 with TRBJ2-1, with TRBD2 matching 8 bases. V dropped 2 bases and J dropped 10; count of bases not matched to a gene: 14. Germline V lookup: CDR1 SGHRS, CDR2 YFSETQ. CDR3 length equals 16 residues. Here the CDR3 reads CASSFGRGLEGVEQFF. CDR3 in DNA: TGCGCCAGCAGCTTCGGTCGGGGACTAGAGGGGGTAGAGCAGTTCTTC.

CDR3 coding DNA: TGTGCCAGCAGTTTGCGGGACCGAGCCTACGAGCAGTACTTC. It specifies CASSLRDRAYEQYF. The V call is TRBV27, the J call TRBJ2-7, with D tentatively TRBD2 (6 bases). The CDR3 extends over 14 amino acids. V gave up 3 bases and J gave up 2 bases, with 11 bases separating them. Per the germline V gene, CDR1 is MNHEY and CDR2 is SMNVEV (reference sequence).

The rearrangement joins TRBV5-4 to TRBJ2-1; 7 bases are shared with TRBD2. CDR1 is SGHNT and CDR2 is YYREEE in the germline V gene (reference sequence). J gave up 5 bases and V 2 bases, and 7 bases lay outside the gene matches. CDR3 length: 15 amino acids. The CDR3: CASSFGASGNNEQFF. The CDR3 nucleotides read TGTGCCAGCAGCTTTGGTGCTAGCGGTAACAATGAGCAGTTCTTC. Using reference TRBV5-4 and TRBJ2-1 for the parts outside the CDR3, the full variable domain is ETGVTQSPTHLIKTRGQQVTLRCSSQSGHNTVSWYQQALGQGPQFIFQYYREEENGRGNFPPRFSGLQFPNYSSELNVNALELDDSALYLCASSFGASGNNEQFFGPGTRLTVL.

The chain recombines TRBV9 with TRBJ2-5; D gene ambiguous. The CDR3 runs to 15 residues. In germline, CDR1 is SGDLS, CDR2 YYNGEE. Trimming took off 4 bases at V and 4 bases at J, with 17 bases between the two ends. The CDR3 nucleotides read TGTGCCAGCAGCTCTCAGACTTCGGGCCCAGAGACCCAGTACTTC. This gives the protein CASSSQTSGPETQYF.

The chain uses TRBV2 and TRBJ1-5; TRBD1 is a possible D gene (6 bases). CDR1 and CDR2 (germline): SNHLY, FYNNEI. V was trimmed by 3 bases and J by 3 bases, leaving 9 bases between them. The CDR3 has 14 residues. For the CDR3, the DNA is TGTGCCAGCAGTGAGACAGGTTTCAATCAGCCCCAGCATTTT. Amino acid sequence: CASSETGFNQPQHF.

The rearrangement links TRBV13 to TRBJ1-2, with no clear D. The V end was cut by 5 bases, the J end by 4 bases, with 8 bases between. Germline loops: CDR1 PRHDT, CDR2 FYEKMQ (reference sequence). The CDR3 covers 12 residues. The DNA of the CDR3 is TGTGCCAGCAGCCAAGCCTCCTATGGCTACACCTTC. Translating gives CASSQASYGYTF.

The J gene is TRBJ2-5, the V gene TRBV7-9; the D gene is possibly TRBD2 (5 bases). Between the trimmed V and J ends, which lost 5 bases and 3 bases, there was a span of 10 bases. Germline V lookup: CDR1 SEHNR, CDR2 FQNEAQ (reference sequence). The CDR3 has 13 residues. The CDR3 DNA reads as TGTGCCAGCAGCCAACTCGGGGAAGAGACCCAGTACTTC. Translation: CASSQLGEETQYF.

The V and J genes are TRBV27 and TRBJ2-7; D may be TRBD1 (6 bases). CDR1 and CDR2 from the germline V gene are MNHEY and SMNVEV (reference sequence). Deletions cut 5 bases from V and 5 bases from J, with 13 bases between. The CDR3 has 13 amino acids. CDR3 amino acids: CASSTQGAHEQYF. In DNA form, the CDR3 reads TGTGCCAGCAGTACACAGGGTGCCCACGAGCAGTACTTC.

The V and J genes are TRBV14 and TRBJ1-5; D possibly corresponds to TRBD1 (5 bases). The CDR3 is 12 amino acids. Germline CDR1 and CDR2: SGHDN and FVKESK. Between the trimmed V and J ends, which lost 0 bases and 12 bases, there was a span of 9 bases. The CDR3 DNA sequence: TGTGCCAGCAGCCAAGAGGGGGAACTCCAGCATTTT. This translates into CASSQEGELQHF.

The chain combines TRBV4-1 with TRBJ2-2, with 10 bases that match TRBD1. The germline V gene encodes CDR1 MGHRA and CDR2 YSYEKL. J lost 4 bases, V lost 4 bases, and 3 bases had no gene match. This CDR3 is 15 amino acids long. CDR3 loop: CASSPGQGSTGELFF. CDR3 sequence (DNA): TGCGCCAGCAGCCCGGGACAGGGGAGCACCGGGGAGCTGTTTTTT.

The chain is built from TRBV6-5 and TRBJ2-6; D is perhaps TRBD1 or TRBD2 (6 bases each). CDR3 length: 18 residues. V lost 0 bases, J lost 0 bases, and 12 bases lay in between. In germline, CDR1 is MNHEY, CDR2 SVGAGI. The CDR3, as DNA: TGTGCCAGCAGTTACTCGACGGGGGCCCCCTCTGGGGCCAACGTCCTGACTTTC. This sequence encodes CASSYSTGAPSGANVLTF.

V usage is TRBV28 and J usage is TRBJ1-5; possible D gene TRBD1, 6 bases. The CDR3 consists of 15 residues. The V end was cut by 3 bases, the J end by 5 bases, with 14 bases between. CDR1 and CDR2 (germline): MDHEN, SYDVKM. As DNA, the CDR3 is TGTGCCAGCAGTTTTTCGGGGGCGGTAGATCAGCCCCAGCATTTT. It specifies CASSFSGAVDQPQHF.

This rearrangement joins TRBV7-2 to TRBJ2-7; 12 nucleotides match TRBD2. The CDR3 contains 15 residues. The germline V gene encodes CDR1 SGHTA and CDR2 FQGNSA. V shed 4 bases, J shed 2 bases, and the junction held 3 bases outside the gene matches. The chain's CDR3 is CASSWTSGEAYEQYF. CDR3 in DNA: TGTGCCAGCAGCTGGACTAGCGGGGAAGCCTACGAGCAGTACTTC.

This CDR3 is CASSFGPSNYGYTF. The CDR3 DNA is TGTGCCAGCAGCTTTGGACCCTCCAACTATGGCTACACCTTC. The V call is TRBV5-4, the J call TRBJ1-2; D not resolved. V was pared by 2 bases and J by 2 bases, with 10 bases between. From germline, CDR1 is SGHNT and CDR2 YYREEE (reference sequence). This CDR3 is 14 amino acids long.

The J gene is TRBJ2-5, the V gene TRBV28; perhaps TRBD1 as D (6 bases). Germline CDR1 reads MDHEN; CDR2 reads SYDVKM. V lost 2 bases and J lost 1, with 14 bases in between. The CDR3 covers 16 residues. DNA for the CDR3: TGTGCCAGCAGTTTACCAACGAGGACAGTCCAAGAGACCCAGTACTTC. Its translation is CASSLPTRTVQETQYF.

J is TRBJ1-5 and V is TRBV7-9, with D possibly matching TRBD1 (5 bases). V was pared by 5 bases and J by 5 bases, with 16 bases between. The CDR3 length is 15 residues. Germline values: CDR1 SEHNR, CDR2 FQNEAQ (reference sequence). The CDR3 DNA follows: TGTGCCAGCAGCCCTACTGGGGCGAGGGATCAGCCCCAGCATTTT. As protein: CASSPTGARDQPQHF. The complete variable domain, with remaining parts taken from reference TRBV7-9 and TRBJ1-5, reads DTGVSQNPRHKITKRGQNVTFRCDPISEHNRLYWYRQTLGQGPEFLTYFQNEAQLEKSRLLSDRFSAERPKGSFSTLEIQRTEQGDSAMYLCASSPTGARDQPQHFGDGTRLSIL.

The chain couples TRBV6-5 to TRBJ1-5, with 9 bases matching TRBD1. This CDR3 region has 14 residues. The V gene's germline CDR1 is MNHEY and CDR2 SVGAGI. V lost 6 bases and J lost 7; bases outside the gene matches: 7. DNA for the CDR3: TGTGCCAGCAGCTTTGGACAGGGGCTACAGCCCCAGCATTTT. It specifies CASSFGQGLQPQHF.

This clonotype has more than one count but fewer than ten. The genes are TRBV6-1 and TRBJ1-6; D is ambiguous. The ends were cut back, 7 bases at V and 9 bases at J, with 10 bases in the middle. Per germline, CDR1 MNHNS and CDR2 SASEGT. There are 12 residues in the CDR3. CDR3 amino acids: CASTTGGSPLHF. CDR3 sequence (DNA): TGTGCCAGCACCACCGGCGGTTCACCCCTCCACTTT.

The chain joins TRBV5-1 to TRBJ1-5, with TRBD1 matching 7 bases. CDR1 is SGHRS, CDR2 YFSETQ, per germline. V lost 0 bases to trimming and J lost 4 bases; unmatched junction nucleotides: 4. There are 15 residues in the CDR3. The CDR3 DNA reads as TGCGCCAGCAGCTTGGTCGACAGGGAGAATCAGCCCCAGCATTTT. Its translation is CASSLVDRENQPQHF.

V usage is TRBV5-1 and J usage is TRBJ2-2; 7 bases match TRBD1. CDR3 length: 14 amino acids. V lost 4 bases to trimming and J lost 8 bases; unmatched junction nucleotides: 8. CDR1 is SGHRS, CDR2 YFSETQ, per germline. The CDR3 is CASSPLTGAGELFF. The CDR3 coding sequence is TGCGCCAGCAGCCCCCTTACAGGGGCAGGGGAGCTGTTTTTT.

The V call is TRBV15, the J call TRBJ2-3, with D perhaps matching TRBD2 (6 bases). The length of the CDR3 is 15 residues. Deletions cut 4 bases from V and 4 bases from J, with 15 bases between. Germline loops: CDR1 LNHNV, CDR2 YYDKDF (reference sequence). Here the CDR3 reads CATSTAGLYADTQYF. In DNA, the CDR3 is TGTGCCACCAGCACCGCGGGGTTGTATGCAGATACGCAGTATTTT.